This T cell receptor beta chain was identified during a study of T cell clones after liver transplantation. The CDR3 length is 14 residues. CDR1 SGHDT and CDR2 YYEEEE come from the germline V gene. The ends were cut back, 4 bases at V and 4 bases at J, with 12 bases in the middle. Clones were sequenced by immunoSEQ multiplex PCR, and TCRdb holds only the in-frame ones, with some missing. The sample yields 95,000 to 130,000 clones, approximately 90% seen once. The V gene is TRBV5-6, the J gene TRBJ1-5; TRBD1 is a possible D gene (5 bases). This clonotype was obtained from a human patient who received a liver transplant. Some of these T cells may belong to the graft donor. The sequencing used CD4+ T cells from blood, collected 12 months after liver transplant. This CDR3 is CASSAAGVNQPQHF. In DNA, the CDR3 is TGTGCCAGCAGCGCGGCGGGGGTAAATCAGCCCCAGCATTTT. The full variable domain, its missing parts supplied by reference TRBV5-6 and TRBJ1-5, is DAGVTQSPTHLIKTRGQQVTLRCSPKSGHDTVSWYQQALGQGPQFIFQYYEEEERQRGNFPDRFSGHQFPNYSSELNVNALLLGDSALYLCASSAAGVNQPQHFGDGTRLSIL.